This T cell receptor (beta chain) was identified in a study of blood T cell repertoires in COVID-19. Study information: PBMCs, B-cell-depleted T cells, or T cells were the source of the cDNA or gDNA that made up the material.

Per the study methods: The authors estimated nucleated cell counts from reference gene primer amplification. Generated by immunoSEQ multiplex PCR, the TCRdb table keeps only in-frame clones and is missing some. V and J calls and clone size are copied from that table; D and trimming were computed from the DNA. Among approximately 40,000 clones listed, more than 70% were seen once. The V gene end was trimmed by 4 bases and the J gene end by 5 bases; junction bases not matched to a gene: 6. The CDR3 runs to 14 residues. Germline V gives CDR1 KGHDR, CDR2 SFDVKD. The specimen was peripheral blood. This receptor was obtained from a human donor in a cohort sampled during active COVID-19. V and J are TRBV24-1 and TRBJ2-7, with TRBD1 matching over 8 bases. The CDR3 sequence: CATSEAGGGHEQYF. CDR3 nucleotides: TGTGCCACCAGTGAGGCAGGGGGCGGCCACGAGCAGTACTTC.